The 7 T cell receptor beta chains in this list originate from one sample, sequenced in a study of shared clonotypes between healthy human individuals. Profiled with immunoSEQ multiplex PCR; TCRdb holds only in-frame clones, not every one. The data hold approximately 530,000 clones, with 90% to 97% observed a single time. Specimen: naive CD4+ T cells sorted from blood. The subset is: CD45RA+ positively selected. The receptors derive from a woman aged 25-40 years in good health.

The V gene is TRBV29-1, the J gene TRBJ2-5; a weak D match, TRBD1 (5 bases). Germline-derived CDR1 and CDR2 are SQVTM and ANQGSEA. The CDR3 extends over 13 amino acids. Trimming cost V 4 bases and J 4 bases, with 13 bases left between them. The DNA for the CDR3 is TGCAGCGTTGTTGGGCAGGGCGGAGAGACCCAGTACTTC. Translated: CSVVGQGGETQYF.

This chain uses TRBV7-9 with TRBJ1-4, with D tentatively TRBD1 (6 bases). CDR3 size: 16 residues. Germline V gene data show CDR1 as SEHNR and CDR2 as FQNEAQ (reference sequence). Trimming shortened V by 5 bases and J by 6 bases, and 19 bases separated the two germline ends. The CDR3 loop is CASSAQSRGNYEKLFF. The CDR3 DNA sequence: TGTGCCAGCAGCGCGCAGAGCAGGGGAAATTATGAAAAACTGTTTTTT.

Only a few counts were recorded for this clone. The gene calls are TRBV14 and TRBJ1-2; no clear D gene. This CDR3 contains 14 residues. Trimming removed 6 bases from V and 4 bases from J, with 15 bases in between. Germline V CDR1 and CDR2: SGHDN, FVKESK. This CDR3 reads CASSRGGFPYGYTF. For the CDR3, the DNA is TGTGCCAGCAGTAGAGGAGGGTTCCCCTATGGCTACACCTTC.

The gene calls are TRBV18 and TRBJ2-1; 13 bases map to TRBD2. There are 19 residues in the CDR3. V was clipped by 6 bases and J by 1 base; unmatched bases: 12. The germline CDR1 and CDR2 sequences are KGHSH and LQKENI. DNA of the CDR3: TGTGCCAGCTCGCCGGGACTAGCGGGACCCCCCGTTTCCTACAATGAGCAGTTCTTC. It encodes CASSPGLAGPPVSYNEQFF.

This chain connects TRBV10-1 to TRBJ2-3, with 15 bases lining up with TRBD2. The CDR3 contains 16 residues. The junction had 7 bases not matched to a gene; V was cut back by 6 bases and J by 6 bases. Germline V gives CDR1 WNHNN, CDR2 SYGVQD (reference sequence). CDR3 in amino acids: CASSSGTSGRMDTQYF. Written as DNA, the CDR3 is TGCGCCAGCAGCTCCGGGACTAGCGGGAGGATGGATACGCAGTATTTT.

The chain has TRBV28 and TRBJ1-2; D unclear. The V and J ends lost 6 bases and 4 bases respectively, with 18 bases between them. CDR1 MDHEN and CDR2 SYDVKM come from the germline V gene. This CDR3 comprises 15 residues. CDR3 in amino acids: CASSPPDGQLYGYTF. CDR3 bases: TGTGCCAGCAGCCCACCGGACGGGCAGCTCTATGGCTACACCTTC.

The chain is built from TRBV18 and TRBJ1-5; D ambiguous. The germline V and J ends were trimmed by 1 base and 0 bases, with 10 bases remaining between them. The germline V gene has CDR1 KGHSH and CDR2 LQKENI. The CDR3 has 16 residues. CDR3 region: CASSPREAGSNQPQHF. CDR3 sequence (DNA): TGTGCCAGCTCACCACGAGAGGCTGGTAGCAATCAGCCCCAGCATTTT.